This T cell receptor beta chain was obtained from a study of blood T cell repertoires in COVID-19. As for the study in general: Acute and convalescent COVID-19 samples came from the United States, Italy and Spain.

Measured with immunoSEQ multiplex PCR; TCRdb has only the in-frame clones, and not every one. The table lists around 65,000 clones, 82% of them singletons. The V gene's germline CDR1 is MNHEY and CDR2 SVGAGI. V lost 2 bases and J 2 bases, leaving 14 bases between the germline ends. The CDR3 spans 16 residues. The chain recombines TRBV6-5 with TRBJ2-3, with D unclear. The receptor comes from a man aged 80 or over with active COVID-19. Sequencing used peripheral blood. The CDR3 protein is CASSYHSRSSTDTQYF. CDR3 bases: TGTGCCAGCAGTTACCACAGCCGGTCTTCCACAGATACGCAGTATTTT.